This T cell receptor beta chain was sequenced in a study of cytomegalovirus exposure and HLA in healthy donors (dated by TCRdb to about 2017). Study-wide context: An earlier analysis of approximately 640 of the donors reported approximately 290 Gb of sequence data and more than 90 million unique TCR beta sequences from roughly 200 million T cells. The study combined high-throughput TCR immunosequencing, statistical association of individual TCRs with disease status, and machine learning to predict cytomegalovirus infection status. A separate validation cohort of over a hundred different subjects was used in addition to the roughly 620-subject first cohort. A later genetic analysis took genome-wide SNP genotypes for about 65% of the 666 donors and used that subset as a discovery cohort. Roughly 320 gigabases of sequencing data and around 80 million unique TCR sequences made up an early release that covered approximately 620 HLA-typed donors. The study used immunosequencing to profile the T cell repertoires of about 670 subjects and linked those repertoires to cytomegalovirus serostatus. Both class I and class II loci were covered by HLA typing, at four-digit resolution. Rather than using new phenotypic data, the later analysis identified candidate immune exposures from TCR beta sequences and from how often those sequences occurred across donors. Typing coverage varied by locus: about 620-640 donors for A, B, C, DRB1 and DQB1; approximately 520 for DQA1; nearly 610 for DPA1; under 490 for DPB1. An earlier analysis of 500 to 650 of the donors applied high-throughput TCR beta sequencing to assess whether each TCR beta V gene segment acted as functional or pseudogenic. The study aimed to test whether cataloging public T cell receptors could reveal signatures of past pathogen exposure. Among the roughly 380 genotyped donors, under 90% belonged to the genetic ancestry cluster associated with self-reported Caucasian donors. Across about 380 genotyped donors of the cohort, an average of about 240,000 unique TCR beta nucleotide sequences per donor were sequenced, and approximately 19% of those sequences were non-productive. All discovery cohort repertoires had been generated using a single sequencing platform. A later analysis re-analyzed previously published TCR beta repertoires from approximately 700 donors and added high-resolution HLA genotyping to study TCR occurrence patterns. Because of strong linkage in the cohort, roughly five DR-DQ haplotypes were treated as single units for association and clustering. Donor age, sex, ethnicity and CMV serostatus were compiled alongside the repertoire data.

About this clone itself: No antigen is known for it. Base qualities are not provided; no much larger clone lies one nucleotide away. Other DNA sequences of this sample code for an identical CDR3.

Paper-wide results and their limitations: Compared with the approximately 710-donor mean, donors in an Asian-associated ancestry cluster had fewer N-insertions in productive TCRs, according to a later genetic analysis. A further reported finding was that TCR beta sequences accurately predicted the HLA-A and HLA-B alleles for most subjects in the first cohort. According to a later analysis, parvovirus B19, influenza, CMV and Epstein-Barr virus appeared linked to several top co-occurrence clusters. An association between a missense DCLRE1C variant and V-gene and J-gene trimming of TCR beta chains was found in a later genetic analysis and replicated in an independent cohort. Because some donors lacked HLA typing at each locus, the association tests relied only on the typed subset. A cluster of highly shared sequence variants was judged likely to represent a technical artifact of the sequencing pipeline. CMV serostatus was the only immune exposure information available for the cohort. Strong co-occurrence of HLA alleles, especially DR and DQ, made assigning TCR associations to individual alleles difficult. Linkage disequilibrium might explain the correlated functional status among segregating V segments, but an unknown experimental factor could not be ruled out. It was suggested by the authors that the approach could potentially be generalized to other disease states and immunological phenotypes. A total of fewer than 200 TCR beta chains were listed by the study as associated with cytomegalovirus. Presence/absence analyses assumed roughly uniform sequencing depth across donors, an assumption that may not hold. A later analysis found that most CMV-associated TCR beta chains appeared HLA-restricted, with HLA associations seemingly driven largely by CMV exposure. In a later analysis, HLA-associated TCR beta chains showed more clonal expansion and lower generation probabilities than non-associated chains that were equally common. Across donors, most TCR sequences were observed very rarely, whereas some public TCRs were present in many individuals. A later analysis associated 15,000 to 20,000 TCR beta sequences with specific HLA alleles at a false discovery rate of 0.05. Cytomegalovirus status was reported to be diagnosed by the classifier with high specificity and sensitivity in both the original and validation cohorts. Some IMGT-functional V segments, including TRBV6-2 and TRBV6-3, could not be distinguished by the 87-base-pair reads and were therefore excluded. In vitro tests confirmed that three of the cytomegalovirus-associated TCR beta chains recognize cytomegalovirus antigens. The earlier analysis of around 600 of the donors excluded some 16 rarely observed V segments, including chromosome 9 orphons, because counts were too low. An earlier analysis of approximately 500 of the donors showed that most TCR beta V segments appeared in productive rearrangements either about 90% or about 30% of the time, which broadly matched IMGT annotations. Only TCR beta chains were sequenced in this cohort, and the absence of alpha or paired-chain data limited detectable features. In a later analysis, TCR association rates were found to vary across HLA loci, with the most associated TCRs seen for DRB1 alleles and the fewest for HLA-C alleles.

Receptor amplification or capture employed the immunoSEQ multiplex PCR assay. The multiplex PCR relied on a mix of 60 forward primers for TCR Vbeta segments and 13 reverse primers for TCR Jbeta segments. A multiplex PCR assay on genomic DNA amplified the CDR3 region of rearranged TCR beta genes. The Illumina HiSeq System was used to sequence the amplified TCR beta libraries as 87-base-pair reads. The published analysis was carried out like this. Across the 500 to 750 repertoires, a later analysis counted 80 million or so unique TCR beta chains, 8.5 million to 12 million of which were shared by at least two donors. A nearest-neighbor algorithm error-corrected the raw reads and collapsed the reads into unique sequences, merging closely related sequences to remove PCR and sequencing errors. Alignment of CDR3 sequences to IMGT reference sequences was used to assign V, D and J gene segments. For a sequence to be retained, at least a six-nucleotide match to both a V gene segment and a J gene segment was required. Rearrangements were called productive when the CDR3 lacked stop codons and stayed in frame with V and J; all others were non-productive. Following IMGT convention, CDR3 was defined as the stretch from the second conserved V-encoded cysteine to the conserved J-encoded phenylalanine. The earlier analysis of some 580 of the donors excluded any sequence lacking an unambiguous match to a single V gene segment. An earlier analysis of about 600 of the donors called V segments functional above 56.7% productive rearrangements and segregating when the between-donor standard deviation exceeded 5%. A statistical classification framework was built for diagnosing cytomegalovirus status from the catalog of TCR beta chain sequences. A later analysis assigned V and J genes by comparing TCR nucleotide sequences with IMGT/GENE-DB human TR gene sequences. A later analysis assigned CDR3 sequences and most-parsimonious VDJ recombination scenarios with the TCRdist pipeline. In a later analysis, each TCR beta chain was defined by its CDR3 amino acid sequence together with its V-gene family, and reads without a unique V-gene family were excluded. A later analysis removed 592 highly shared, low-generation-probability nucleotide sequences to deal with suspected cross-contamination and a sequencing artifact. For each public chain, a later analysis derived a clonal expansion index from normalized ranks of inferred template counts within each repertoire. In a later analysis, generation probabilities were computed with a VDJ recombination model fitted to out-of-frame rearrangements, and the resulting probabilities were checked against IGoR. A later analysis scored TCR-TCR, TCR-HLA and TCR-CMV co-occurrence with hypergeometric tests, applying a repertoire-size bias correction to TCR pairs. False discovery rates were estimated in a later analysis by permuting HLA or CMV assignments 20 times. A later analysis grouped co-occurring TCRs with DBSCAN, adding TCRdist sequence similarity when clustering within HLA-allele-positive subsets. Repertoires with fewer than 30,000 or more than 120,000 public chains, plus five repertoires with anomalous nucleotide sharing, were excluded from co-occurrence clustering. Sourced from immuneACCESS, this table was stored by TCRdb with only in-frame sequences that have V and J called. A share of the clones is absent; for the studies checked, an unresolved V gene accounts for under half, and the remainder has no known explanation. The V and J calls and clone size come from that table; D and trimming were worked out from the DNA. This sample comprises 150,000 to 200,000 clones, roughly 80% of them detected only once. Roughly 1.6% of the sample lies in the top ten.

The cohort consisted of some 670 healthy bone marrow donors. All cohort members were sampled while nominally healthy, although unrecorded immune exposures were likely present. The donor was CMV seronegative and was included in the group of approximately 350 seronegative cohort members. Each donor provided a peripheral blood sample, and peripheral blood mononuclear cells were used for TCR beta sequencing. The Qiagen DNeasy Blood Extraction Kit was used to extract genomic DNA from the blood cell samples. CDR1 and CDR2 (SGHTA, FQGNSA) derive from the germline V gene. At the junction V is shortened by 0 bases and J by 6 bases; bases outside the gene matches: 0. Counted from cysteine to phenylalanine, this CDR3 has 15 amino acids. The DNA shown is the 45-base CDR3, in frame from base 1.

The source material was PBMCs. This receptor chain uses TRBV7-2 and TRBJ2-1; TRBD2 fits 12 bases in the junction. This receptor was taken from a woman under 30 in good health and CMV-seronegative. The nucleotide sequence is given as TGTGCCAGCAGCTTAGCACTAGCGGGAGGCAATGAGCAGTTCTTC. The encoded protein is CASSLALAGGNEQFF.